This T cell receptor (beta chain) was recorded in a study of T cells in Graves' hyperthyroidism and ophthalmopathy. Study-level findings and limits: Researchers found most expanded thyroid clonotypes above 0.001 in blood as well.

As to this clonotype: Antigen specificity is unknown.

Template material for amplifying TCR beta CDR3 regions consisted of RNA transcripts. The HTBI primer set served for first-round RT-PCR of the TCR CDR3. In TCRdb, the multiplex PCR reads were re-called with MiXCR into one record per CDR3 protein. The sample includes about 250,000 distinct CDR3 sequences, 22% of them seen just once. Trimming left V 0 bases short and J 5 bases short, with 10 bases between. This CDR3 has 14 residues. Germline loops: CDR1 SGHRS, CDR2 YFSETQ. Patients showing uncontrolled infection, other autoimmune disease, pregnancy or lactation were ineligible. The rearrangement uses TRBV5-1 and TRBJ2-3; D is unclear. The receptor comes from a man aged 25 to 40 with Graves' ophthalmopathy. The specimen sequenced was blood. The CDR3 loop reads CASSLAFLEDTQYF. In DNA, the CDR3 is TGCGCCAGCAGCTTGGCCTTCTTGGAAGATACGCAGTATTTT.